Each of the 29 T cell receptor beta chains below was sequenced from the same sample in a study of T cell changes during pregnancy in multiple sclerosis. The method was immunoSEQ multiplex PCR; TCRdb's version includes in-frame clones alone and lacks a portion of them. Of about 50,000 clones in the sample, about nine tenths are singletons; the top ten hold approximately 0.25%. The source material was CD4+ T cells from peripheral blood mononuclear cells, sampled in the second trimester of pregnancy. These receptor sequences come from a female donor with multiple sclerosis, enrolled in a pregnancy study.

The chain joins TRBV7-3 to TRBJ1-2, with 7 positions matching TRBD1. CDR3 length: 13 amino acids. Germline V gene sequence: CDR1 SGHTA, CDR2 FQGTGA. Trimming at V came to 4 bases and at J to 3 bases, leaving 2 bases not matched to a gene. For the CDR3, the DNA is TGTGCCAGCAGCTGGGGACAGCACTATGGCTACACCTTC. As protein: CASSWGQHYGYTF. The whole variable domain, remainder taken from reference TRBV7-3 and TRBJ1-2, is GAGVSQTPSNKVTEKGKYVELRCDPISGHTALYWYRQSLGQGPEFLIYFQGTGAADDSGLPNDRFFAVRPEGSVSTLKIQRTERGDSAVYLCASSWGQHYGYTFGSGTRLTVV.

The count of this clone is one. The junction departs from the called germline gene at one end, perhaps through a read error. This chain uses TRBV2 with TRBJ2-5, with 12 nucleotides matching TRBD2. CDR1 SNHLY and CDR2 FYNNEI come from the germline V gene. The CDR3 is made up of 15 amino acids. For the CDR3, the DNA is TGTGCCAGCATCTCTAGCGGGGGGGCCCAAGGGACCCAGTACTTC. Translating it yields CASISSGGAQGTQYF.

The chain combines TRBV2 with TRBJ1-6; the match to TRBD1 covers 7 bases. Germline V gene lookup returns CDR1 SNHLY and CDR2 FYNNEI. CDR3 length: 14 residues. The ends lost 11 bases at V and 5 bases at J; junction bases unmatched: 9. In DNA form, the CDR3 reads TGTGCCTCTAGATGGGACAGTGATAATTCACCCCTCCACTTT. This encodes CASRWDSDNSPLHF.

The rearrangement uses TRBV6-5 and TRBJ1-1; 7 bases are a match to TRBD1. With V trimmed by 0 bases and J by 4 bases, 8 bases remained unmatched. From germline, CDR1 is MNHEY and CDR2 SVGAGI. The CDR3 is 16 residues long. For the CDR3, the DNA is TGTGCCAGCAGTTACTCGAGCCAAACAGGGGTCACTGAAGCTTTCTTT. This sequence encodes CASSYSSQTGVTEAFF.

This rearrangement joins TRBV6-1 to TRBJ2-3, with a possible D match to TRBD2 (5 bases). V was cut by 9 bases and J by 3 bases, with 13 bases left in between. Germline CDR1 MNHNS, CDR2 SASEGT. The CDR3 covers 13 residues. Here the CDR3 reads CASLFGETDTQYF. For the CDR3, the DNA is TGTGCCAGTCTATTTGGGGAGACAGATACGCAGTATTTT.

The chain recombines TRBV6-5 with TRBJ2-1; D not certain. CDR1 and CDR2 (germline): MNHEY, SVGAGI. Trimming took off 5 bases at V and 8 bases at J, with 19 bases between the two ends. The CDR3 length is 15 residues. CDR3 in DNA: TGTGCCAGCAGTCCGCCCCCAAATGGCATCGATGAGCAGTTCTTC. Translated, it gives CASSPPPNGIDEQFF.

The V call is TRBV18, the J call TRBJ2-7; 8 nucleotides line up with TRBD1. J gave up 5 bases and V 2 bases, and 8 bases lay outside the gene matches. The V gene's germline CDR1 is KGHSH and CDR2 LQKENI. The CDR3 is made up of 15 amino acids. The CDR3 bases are TGTGCCAGCTCACCAAAGGACAGGGCGAAAAACGAGCAGTACTTC. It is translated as CASSPKDRAKNEQYF.

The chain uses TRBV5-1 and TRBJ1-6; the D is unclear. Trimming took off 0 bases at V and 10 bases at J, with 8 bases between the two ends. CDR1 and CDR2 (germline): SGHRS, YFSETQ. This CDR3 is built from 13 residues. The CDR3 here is CASSLGGESPLHF. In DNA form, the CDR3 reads TGCGCCAGCAGCTTGGGCGGCGAGTCACCCCTCCACTTT.

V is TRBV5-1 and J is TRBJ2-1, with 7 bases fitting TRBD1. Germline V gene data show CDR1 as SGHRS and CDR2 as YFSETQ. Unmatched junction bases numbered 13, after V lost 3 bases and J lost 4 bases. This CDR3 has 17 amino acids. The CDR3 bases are TGCGCCAGCAGCTACACAGGGGTTTCCCTTATGTACAATGAGCAGTTCTTC. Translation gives CASSYTGVSLMYNEQFF. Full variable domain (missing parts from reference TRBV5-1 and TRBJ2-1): KAGVTQTPRYLIKTRGQQVTLSCSPISGHRSVSWYQQTPGQGLQFLFEYFSETQRNKGNFPGRFSGRQFSNSRSEMNVSTLELGDSALYLCASSYTGVSLMYNEQFFGPGTRLTVL.

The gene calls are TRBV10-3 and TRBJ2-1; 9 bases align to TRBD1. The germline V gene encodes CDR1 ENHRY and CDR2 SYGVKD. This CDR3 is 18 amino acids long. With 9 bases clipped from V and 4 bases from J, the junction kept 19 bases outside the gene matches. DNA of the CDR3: TGTGCCATTCGAAGAGGGCGAGCCGGGACAGGGTTTTACAATGAGCAGTTCTTC. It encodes CAIRRGRAGTGFYNEQFF.

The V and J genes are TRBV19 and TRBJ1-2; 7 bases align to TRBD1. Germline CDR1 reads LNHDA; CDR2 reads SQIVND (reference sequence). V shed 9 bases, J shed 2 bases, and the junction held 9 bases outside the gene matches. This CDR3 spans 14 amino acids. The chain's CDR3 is CASATLTGNYGYTF. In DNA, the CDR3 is TGTGCCAGCGCTACCTTGACAGGGAACTATGGCTACACCTTC.

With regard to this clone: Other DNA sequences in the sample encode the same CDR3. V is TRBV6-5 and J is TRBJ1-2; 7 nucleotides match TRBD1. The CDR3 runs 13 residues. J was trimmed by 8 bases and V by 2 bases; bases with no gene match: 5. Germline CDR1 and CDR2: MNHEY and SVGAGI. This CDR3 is CASSYRQGGGYTF. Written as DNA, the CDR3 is TGTGCCAGCAGTTACCGACAGGGTGGAGGCTACACCTTC.

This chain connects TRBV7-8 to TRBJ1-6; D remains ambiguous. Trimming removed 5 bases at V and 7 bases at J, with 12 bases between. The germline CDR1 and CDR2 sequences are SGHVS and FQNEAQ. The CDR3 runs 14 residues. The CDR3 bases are TGTGCCAGCAGCCCCCGGGGATTGAATTCACCCCTCCACTTT. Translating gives CASSPRGLNSPLHF.

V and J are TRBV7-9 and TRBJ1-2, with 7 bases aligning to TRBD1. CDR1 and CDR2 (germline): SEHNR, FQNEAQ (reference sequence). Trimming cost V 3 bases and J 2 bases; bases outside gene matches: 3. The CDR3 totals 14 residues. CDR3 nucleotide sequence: TGTGCCAGCAGCTTTAAGGGGGCGAACTATGGCTACACCTTC. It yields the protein CASSFKGANYGYTF.

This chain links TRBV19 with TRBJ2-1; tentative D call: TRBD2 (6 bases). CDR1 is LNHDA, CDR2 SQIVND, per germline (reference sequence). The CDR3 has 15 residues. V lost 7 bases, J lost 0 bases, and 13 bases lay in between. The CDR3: CASNSAGYSYNEQFF. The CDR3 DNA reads TGTGCCAGTAACAGTGCGGGGTACTCCTACAATGAGCAGTTCTTC.

CDR3 region: CASSYPGTVNGYTF. CDR3 coding DNA: TGTGCCAGCAGCTACCCAGGGACAGTCAATGGCTACACCTTC. The rearrangement joins TRBV25-1 to TRBJ1-2; 7 bases are shared with TRBD1. This CDR3 has 14 residues. V was pared by 6 bases and J by 6 bases, with 10 bases of the junction left unmatched. CDR1 is MGHDK and CDR2 is SYGVNS in the germline V gene.

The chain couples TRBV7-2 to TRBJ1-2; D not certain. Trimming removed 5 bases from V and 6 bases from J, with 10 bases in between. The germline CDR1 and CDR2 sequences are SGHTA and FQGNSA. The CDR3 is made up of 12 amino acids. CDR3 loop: CASSQRVDGYTF. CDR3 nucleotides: TGTGCCAGCAGCCAACGGGTCGATGGCTACACCTTC.

DNA for the CDR3: TGTGCCAGCGCCTTCGACAGTTGGAATCCCGGGGAGCTGTTTTTT. Amino acid sequence: CASAFDSWNPGELFF. This rearrangement joins TRBV19 to TRBJ2-2, with D possibly being TRBD1 (5 bases). The V gene's germline CDR1 is LNHDA and CDR2 SQIVND (reference sequence). The CDR3 loop spans 15 amino acids. The ends were cut back, 9 bases at V and 6 bases at J, with 20 bases in the middle.

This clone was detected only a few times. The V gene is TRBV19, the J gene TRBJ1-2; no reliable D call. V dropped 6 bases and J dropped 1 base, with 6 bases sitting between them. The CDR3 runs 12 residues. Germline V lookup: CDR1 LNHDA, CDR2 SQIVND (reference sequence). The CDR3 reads CASRDYNYGYTF. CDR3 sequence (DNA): TGTGCCAGTAGGGACTATAACTATGGCTACACCTTC.

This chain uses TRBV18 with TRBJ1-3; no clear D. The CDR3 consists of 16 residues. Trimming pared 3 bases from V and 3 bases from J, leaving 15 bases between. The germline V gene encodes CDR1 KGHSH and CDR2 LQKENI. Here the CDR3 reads CASSPAGTVGGNTIYF. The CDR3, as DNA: TGTGCCAGCTCACCGGCTGGCACAGTCGGTGGAAACACCATATATTTT. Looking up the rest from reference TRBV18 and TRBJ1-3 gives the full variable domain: NAGVMQNPRHLVRRRGQEARLRCSPMKGHSHVYWYRQLPEEGLKFMVYLQKENIIDESGMPKERFSAEFPKEGPSILRIQQVVRGDSAAYFCASSPAGTVGGNTIYFGEGSWLTVV.

The CDR3 sequence: CASSLTGNNYGYTF. The CDR3 DNA reads TGTGCCAGCAGCTTAACAGGGAATAACTATGGCTACACCTTC. V gene TRBV11-2 combines with J gene TRBJ1-2; the D gene is possibly TRBD1 (6 bases). V was pared by 2 bases and J by 1 base, with 8 bases between. The CDR3 length is 14 residues. Germline loops: CDR1 SGHAT, CDR2 FQNNGV.

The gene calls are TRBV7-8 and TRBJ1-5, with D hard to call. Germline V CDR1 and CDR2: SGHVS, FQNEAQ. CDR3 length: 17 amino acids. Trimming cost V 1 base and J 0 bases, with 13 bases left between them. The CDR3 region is CASSLGRMTSSNQPQHF. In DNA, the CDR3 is TGTGCCAGCAGCTTAGGCAGGATGACCTCTAGCAATCAGCCCCAGCATTTT.

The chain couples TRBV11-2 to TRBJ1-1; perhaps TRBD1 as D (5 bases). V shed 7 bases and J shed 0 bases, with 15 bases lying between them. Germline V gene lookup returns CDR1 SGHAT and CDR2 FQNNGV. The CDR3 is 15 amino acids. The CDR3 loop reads CASTKFQGMNTEAFF. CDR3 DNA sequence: TGTGCCAGCACCAAATTCCAGGGCATGAACACTGAAGCTTTCTTT.

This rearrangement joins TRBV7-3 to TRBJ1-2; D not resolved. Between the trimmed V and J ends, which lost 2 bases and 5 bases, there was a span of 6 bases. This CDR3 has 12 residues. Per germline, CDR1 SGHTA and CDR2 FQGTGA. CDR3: CASSLSGYGYTF. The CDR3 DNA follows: TGTGCCAGCAGCTTATCGGGGTATGGCTACACCTTC.

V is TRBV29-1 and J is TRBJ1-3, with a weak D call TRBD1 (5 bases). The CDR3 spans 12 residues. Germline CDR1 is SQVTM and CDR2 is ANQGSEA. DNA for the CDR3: TGCAGTGTGCAGGGTACTGGAAACACCATATATTTT. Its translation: CSVQGTGNTIYF.

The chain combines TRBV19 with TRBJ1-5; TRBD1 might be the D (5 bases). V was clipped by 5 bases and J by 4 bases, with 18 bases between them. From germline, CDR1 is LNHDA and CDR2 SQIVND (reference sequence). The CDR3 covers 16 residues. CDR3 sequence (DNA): TGTGCCAGTAGTGAGCTTATGGGACTCCTGAATCAGCCCCAGCATTTT. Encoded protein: CASSELMGLLNQPQHF.

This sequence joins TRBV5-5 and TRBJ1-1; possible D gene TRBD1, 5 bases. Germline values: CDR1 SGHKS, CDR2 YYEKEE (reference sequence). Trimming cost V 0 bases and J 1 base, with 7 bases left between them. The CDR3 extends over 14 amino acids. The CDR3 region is CASSLVGGNTEAFF. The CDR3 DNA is TGTGCCAGCAGCTTGGTCGGGGGGAACACTGAAGCTTTCTTT.

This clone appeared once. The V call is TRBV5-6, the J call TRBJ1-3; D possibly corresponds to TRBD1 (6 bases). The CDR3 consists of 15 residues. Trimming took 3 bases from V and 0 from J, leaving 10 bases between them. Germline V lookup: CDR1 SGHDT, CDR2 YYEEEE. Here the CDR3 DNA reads TGTGCCAGCAGCTACCGGACAGCCTCTGGAAACACCATATATTTT. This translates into CASSYRTASGNTIYF.

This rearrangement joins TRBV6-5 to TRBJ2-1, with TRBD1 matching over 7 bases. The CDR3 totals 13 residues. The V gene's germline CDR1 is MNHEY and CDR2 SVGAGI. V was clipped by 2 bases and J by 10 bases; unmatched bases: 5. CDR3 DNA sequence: TGTGCCAGCAGTTACCGACAGGGTGGCGAGCAGTTCTTC. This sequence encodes CASSYRQGGEQFF.